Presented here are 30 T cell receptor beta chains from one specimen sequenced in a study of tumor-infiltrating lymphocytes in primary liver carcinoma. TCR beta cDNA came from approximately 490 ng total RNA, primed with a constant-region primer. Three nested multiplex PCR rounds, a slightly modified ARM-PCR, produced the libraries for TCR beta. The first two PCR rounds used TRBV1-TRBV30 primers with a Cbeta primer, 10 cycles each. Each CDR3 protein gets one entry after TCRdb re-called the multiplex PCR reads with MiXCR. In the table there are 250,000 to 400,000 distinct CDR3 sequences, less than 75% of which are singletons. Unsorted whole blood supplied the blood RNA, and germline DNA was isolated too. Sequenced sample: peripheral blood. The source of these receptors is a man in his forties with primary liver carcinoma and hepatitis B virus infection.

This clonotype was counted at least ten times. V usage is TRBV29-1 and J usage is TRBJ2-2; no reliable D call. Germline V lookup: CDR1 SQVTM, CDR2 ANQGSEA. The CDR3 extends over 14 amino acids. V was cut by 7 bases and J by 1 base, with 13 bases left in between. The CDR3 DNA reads TGCAGCGGATCGGAGTCAGGGAACACCGGGGAGCTGTTTTTT. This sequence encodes CSGSESGNTGELFF.

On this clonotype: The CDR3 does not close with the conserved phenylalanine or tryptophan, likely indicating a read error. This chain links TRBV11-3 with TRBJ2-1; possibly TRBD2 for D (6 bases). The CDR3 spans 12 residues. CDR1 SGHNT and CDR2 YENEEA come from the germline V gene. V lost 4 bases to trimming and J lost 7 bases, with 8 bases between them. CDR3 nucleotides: TGTGCCAGCAGCTGGGGGGAGAATGAGCAGTTCATC. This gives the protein CASSWGENEQFI.

DNA for the CDR3: TGCGCCAGCAGCTCGGTCGATAGGGGGATGAACACTGAAGCTTTCTTT. It is translated as CASSSVDRGMNTEAFF. This rearrangement joins TRBV5-1 to TRBJ1-1; TRBD1 might be the D (6 bases). V lost 3 bases, J lost 0 bases, and 15 bases lay in between. Germline CDR1 is SGHRS and CDR2 is YFSETQ. CDR3 length equals 16 residues.

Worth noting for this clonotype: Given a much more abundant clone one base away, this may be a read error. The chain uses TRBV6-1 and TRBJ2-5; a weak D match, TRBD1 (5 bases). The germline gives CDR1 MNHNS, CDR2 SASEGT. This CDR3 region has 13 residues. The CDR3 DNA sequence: TGTGCCAGCAGTGAAAACAGGCAAGAGACCCAGAACTTC. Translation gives CASSENRQETQNF.

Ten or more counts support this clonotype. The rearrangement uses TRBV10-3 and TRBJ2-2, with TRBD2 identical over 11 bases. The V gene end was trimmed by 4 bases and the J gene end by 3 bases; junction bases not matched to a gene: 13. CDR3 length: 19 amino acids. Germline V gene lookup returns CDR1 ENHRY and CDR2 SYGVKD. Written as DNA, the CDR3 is TGTGCCATCAGTGGGTCGGCGGGAAGACTAGCGGGATACACCGGGGAGCTGTTTTTT. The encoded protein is CAISGSAGRLAGYTGELFF.

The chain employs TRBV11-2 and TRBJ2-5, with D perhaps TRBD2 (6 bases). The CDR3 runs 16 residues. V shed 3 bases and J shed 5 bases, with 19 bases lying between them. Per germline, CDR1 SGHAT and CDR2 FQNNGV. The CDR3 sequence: CASSFSSAVLWETQYF. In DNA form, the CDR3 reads TGTGCCAGCAGCTTCTCTAGCGCGGTCTTGTGGGAGACCCAGTACTTC.

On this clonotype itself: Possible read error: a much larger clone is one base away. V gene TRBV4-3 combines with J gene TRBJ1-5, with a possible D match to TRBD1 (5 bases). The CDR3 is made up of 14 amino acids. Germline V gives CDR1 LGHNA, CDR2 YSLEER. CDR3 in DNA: TGCGCCAGCAGCCAAGGGGGGAGCAATCAGCGCCAGCATTTT. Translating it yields CASSQGGSNQRQHF.

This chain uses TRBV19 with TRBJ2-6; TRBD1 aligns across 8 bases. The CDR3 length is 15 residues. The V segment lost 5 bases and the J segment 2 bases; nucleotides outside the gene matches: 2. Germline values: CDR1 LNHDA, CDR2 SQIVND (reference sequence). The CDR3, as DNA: TGTGCCAGTAGTGTGACAGGGGCTGGGGCCAACGTCCTGACTTTC. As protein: CASSVTGAGANVLTF.

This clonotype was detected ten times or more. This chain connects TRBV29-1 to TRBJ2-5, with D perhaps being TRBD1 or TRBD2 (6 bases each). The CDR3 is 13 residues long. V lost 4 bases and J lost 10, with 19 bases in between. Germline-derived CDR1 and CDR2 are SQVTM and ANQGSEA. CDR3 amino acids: CSVGMGGPGDQYF. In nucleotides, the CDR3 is TGCAGCGTTGGGATGGGAGGTCCAGGGGACCAGTACTTC.

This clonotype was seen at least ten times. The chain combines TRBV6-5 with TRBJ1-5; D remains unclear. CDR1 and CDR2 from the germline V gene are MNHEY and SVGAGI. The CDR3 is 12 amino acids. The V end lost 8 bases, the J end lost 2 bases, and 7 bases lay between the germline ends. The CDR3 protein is CASGGGNQPQHF. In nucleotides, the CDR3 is TGTGCCAGCGGTGGAGGCAATCAGCCCCAGCATTTT.

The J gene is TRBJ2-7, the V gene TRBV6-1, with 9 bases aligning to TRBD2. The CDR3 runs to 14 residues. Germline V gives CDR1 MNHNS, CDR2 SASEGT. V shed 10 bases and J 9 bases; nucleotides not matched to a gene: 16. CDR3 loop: CATDPGLARYVQYF. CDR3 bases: TGTGCCACTGATCCGGGACTAGCTCGCTATGTGCAGTACTTC.

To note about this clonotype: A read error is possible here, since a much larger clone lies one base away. CDR3 sequence (DNA): TGTGCCAGCAGCAGGGATCGGACAGGTACGCAGTATTTT. Translated: CASSRDRTGTQYF. The chain links TRBV6-1 to TRBJ2-3; 7 nucleotides agree with TRBD1. Per the germline V gene, CDR1 is MNHNS and CDR2 is SASEGT. CDR3 length: 13 amino acids.

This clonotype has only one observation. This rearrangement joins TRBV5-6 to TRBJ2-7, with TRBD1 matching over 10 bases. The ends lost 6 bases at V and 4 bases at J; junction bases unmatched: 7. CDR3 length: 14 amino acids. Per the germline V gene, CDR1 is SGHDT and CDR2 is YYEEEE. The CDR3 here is CASIWDRGRYEQYF. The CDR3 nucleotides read TGTGCCAGCATCTGGGACAGGGGTAGGTACGAGCAGTACTTC.

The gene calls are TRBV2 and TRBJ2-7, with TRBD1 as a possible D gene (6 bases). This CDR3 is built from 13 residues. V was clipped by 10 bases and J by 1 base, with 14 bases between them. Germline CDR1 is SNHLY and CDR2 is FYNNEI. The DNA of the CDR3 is TGTGCCAACAGGGAATGGTATTCCTACGAGCAGTACTTC. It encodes CANREWYSYEQYF.

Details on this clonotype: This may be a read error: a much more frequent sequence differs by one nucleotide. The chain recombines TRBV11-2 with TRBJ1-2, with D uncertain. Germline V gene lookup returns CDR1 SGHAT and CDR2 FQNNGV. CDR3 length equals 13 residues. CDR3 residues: CASTPSGAGGFTF. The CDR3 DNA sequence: TGTGCCAGCACCCCCTCTGGAGCGGGTGGCTTCACCTTC.

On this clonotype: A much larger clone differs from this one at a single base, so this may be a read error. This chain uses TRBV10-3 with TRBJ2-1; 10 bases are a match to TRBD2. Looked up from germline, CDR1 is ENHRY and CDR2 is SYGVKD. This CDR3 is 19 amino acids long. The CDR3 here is CAISGGDAIAGGTGNVQFF. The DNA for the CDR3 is TGTGCCATCAGTGGGGGAGATGCGATAGCGGGAGGAACAGGCAATGTGCAGTTCTTC.

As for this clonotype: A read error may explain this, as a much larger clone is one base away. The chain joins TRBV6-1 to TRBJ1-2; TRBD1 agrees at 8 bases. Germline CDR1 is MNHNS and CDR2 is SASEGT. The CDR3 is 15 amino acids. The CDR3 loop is CVSSGGQARTYGYTF. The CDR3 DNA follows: TGTGTCAGCAGTGGGGGACAGGCTAGGACCTATGGCTACACCTTC.

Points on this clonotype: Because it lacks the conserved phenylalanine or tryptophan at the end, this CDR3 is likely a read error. CDR3 sequence reads: CASSLERELAETQYS. CDR3 coding DNA: TGTGCCAGCAGCTTAGAGAGAGAACTGGCAGAGACCCAGTACTCC. The J gene is TRBJ2-5, the V gene TRBV11-2, with D uncertain. The CDR3 length is 15 residues. CDR1 is SGHAT and CDR2 is FQNNGV in the germline V gene. Trimming stripped 0 bases from V and 4 bases from J, with 12 bases between.

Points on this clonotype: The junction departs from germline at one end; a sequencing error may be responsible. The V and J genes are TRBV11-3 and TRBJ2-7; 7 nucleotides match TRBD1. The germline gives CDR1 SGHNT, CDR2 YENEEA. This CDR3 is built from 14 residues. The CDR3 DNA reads TGTGCCGGCAGCCCAGGGACAGATGGGACGGAGCAGCACTTC. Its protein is CAGSPGTDGTEQHF. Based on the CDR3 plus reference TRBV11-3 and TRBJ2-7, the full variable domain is EAGVVQSPRYKIIEKKQPVAFWCNPISGHNTLYWYLQNLGQGPELLIRYENEEAVDDSQLPKDRFSAERLKGVDSTLKIQPAELGDSAVYLCAGSPGTDGTEQHFGPGTRLTVT.

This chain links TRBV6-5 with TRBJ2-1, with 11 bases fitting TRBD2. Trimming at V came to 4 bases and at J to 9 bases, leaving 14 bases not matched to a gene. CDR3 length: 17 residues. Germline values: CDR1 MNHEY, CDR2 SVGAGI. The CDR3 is CASSFGVAGGPGGEQFF. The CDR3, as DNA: TGTGCCAGCAGTTTCGGGGTAGCGGGAGGGCCCGGGGGTGAGCAGTTCTTC.

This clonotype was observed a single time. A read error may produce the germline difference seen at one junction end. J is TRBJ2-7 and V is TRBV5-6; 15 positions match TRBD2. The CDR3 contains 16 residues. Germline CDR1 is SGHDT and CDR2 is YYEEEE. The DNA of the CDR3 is TGTGCCAGCAGCCCCTGGACTAGCGGGAGGGCCAACGAGCATTACTTC. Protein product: CASSPWTSGRANEHYF.

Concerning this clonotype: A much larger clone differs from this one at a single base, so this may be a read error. CDR3 DNA: TGTGCCAGCAGTTTATCTTGGGGTACCCTGATCACTGAAGCTTTCTTT. As protein: CASSLSWGTLITEAFF. J is TRBJ1-1 and V is TRBV12-3 or TRBV12-4; D remains ambiguous. This CDR3 contains 16 residues. Trimming left V 2 bases short and J 4 bases short, with 17 bases between.

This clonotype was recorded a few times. In nucleotides, the CDR3 is TGTGCCAGCAGCTTGTCAGGAAGGGCCCACTACGAGCAGTACTTC. This sequence encodes CASSLSGRAHYEQYF. This sequence joins TRBV5-6 and TRBJ2-7; D is ambiguous. The CDR3 loop spans 15 amino acids. The germline V and J ends were trimmed by 1 base and 3 bases, with 14 bases remaining between them. Germline CDR1 SGHDT, CDR2 YYEEEE.

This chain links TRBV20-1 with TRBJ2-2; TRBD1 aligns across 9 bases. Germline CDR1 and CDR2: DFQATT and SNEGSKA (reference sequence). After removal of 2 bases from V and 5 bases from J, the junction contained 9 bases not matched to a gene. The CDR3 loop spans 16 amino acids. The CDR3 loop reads CSARPPTGGETGELFF. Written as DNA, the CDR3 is TGCAGTGCTAGACCCCCGACAGGGGGTGAGACCGGGGAGCTGTTTTTT.

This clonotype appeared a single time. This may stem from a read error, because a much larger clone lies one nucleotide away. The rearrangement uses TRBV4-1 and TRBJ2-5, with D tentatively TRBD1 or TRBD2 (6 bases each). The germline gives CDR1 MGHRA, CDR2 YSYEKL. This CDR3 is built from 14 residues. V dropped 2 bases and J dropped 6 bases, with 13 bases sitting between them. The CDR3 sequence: CASSQNEGGKTQYF. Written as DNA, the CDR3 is TGCGCCAGCAGCCAAAATGAGGGGGGAAAGACCCAGTACTTC.

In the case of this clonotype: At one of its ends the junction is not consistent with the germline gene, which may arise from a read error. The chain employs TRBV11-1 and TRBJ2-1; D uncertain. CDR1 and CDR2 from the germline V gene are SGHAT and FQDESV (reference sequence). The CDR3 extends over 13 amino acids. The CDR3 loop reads CVSSFLWSGGQFF. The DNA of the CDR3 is TGTGTCAGCAGCTTTCTATGGAGTGGTGGGCAGTTCTTC.

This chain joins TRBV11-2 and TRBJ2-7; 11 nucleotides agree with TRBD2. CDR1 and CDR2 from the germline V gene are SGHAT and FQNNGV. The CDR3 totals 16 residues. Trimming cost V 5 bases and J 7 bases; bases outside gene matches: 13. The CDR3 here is CASSAGVAGGPCEQYF. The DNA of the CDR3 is TGTGCCAGCAGCGCTGGAGTAGCGGGAGGGCCGTGTGAGCAGTACTTC.

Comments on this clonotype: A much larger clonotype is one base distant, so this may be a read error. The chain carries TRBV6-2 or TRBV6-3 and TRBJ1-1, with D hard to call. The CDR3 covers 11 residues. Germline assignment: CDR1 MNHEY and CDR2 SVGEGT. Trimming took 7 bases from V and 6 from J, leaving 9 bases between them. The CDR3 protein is CASTPRAEAFF. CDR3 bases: TGTGCCAGCACCCCCCGCGCTGAAGCTTTCTTT.

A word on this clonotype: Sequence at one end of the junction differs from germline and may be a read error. DNA for the CDR3: TGTGCCAGCAATTACTCGAGTGCCAGGGGGCAGTCCCAGCATTTT. It codes for CASNYSSARGQSQHF. The rearrangement joins TRBV6-5 to TRBJ1-5; TRBD1 matches at 8 bases. Per germline, CDR1 MNHEY and CDR2 SVGAGI. The CDR3 covers 15 residues.

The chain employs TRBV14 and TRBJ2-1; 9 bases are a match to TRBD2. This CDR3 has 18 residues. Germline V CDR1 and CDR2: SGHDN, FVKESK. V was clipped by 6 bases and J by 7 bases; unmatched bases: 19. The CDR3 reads CASSNTRPGISGRNEQFF. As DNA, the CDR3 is TGTGCCAGCAGTAACACTAGACCCGGGATTAGCGGGAGAAATGAGCAGTTCTTC.